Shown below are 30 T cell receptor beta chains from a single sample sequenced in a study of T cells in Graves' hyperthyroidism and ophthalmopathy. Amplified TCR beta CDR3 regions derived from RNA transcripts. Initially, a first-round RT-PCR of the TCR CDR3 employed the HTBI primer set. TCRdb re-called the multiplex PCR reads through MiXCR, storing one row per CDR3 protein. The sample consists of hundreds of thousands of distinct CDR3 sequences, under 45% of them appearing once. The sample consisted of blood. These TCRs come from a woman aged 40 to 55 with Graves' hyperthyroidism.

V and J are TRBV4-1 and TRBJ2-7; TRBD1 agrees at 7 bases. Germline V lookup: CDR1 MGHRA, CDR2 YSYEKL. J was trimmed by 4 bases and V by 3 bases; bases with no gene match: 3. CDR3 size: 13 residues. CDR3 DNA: TGCGCCAGCAGCCACTCGGGACAGTACGAGCAGTACTTC. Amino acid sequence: CASSHSGQYEQYF.

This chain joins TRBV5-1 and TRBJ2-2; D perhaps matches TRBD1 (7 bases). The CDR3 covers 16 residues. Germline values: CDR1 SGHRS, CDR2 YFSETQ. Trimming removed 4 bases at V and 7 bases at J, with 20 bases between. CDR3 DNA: TGCGCCAGCAGCCAAGGACGCGGAGGGGGCGGCGGGGAGCTGTTTTTT. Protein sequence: CASSQGRGGGGGELFF.

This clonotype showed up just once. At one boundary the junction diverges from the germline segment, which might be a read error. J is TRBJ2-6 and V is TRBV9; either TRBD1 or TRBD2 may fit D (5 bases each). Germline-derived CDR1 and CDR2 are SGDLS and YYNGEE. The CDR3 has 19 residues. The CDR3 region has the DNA TGTGCCAGCAGCGTAGGAGGGTTCCAGGCGAACACCGGGGCCGACGTCCTGACTTTC. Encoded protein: CASSVGGFQANTGADVLTF.

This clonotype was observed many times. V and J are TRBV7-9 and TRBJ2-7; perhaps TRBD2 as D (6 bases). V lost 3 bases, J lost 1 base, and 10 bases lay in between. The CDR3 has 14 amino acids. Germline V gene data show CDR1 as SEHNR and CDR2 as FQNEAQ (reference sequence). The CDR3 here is CASSLTAGSYEQYF. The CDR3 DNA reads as TGTGCCAGCAGCTTGACGGCGGGGTCCTACGAGCAGTACTTC.

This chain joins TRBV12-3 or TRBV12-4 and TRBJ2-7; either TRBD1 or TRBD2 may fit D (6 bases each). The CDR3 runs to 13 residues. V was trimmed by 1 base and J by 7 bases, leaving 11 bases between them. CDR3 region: CASSLVRGHEQYF. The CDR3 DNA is TGTGCCAGCAGTTTAGTTCGGGGGCATGAGCAGTACTTC.

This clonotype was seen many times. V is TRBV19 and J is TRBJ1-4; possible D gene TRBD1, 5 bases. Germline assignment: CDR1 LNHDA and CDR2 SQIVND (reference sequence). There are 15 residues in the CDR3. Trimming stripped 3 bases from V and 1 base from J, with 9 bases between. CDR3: CASSMVGGTNEKLFF. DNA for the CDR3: TGTGCCAGTAGTATGGTCGGGGGAACTAATGAAAAACTGTTTTTT.

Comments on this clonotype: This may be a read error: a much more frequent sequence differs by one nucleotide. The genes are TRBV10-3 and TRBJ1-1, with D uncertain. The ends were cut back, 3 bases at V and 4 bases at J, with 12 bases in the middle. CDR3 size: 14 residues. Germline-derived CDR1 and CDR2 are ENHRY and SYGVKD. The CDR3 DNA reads TGTGCCATCAGTGAAAGTAGCCCACCCACTGAAGCTTTCTTT. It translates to CAISESSPPTEAFF.

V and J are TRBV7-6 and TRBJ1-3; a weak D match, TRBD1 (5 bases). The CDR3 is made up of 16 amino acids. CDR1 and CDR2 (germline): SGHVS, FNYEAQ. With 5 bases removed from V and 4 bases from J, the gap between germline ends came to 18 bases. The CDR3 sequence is CASSQESGDYGNTIYF. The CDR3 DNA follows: TGTGCCAGCAGCCAAGAATCGGGGGACTACGGAAACACCATATATTTT.

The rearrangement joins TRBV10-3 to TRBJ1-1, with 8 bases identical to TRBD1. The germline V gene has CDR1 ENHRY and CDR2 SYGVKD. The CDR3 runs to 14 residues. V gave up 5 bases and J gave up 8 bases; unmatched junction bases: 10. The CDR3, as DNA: TGTGCCATCAGTCACGGCCCCGGGACAGGAGAAGCTTTCTTT. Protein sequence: CAISHGPGTGEAFF.

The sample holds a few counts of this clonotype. Here the CDR3 DNA reads TGTGCCAGCAGTGTGGTAAGTCAGGGCCGCCACGAGCAGTACTTC. Protein product: CASSVVSQGRHEQYF. This chain connects TRBV6-1 to TRBJ2-7; tentatively, D is TRBD1 (5 bases). Germline V lookup: CDR1 MNHNS, CDR2 SASEGT. Trimming stripped 4 bases from V and 5 bases from J, with 18 bases between. The CDR3 has 15 amino acids.

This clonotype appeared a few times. The CDR3 loop is CSATEGGAKQPQHF. CDR3 sequence (DNA): TGCAGTGCGACAGAAGGGGGGGCAAAGCAGCCCCAGCATTTT. This chain uses TRBV20-1 with TRBJ1-5; the D gene is possibly TRBD1 (6 bases). CDR1 and CDR2 from the germline V gene are DFQATT and SNEGSKA (reference sequence). The CDR3 contains 14 residues. The V and J ends lost 6 bases and 7 bases respectively, with 19 bases between them.

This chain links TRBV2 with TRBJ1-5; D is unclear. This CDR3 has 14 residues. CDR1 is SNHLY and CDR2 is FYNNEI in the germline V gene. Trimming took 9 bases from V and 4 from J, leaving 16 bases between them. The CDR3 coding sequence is TGTGCCAGTTGTCGACCGGGCCCAAATCAGCCCCAGCATTTT. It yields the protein CASCRPGPNQPQHF.

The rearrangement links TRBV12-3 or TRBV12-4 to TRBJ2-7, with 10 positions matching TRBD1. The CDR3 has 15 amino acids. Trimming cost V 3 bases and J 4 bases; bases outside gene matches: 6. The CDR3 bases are TGTGCCAGCAGTTTGGGCCCGGGACAGGGGTACGAGCAGTACTTC. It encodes CASSLGPGQGYEQYF.

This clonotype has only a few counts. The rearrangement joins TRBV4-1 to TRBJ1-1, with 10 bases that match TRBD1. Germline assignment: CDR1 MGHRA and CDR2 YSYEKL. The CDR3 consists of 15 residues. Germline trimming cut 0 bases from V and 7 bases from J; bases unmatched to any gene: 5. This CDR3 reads CASSQDLGTGVEAFF. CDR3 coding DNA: TGCGCCAGCAGCCAAGACCTAGGGACAGGGGTTGAAGCTTTCTTT.

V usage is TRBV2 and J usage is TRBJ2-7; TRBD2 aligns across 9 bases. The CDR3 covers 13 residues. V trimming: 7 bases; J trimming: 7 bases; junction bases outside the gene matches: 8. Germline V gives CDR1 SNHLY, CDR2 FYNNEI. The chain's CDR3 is CASTLAGYEEQYF. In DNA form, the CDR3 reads TGTGCCAGCACCCTAGCGGGATACGAGGAGCAGTACTTC.

CDR3 sequence: CASSLRGIAYEQYF. As DNA, the CDR3 is TGTGCCAGCAGCTTGAGAGGGATCGCCTACGAGCAGTACTTC. This sequence joins TRBV7-9 and TRBJ2-7, with D possibly matching TRBD2 (5 bases). Trimming cost V 3 bases and J 2 bases, with 11 bases left between them. Germline values: CDR1 SEHNR, CDR2 FQNEAQ (reference sequence). The CDR3 spans 14 residues.

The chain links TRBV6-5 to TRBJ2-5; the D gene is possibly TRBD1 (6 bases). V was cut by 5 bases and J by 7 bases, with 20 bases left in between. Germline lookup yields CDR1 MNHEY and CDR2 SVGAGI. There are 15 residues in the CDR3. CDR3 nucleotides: TGTGCCAGCAGTGACTACGGACAGAAAAAGGGGACCCAGTACTTC. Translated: CASSDYGQKKGTQYF.

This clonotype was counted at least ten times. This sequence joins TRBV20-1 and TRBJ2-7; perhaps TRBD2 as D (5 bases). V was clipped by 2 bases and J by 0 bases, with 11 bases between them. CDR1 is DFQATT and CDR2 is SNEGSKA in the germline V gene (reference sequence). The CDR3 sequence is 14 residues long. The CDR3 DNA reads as TGCAGTGCTAGATACTCCAGCGGCTCCTACGAGCAGTACTTC. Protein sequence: CSARYSSGSYEQYF.

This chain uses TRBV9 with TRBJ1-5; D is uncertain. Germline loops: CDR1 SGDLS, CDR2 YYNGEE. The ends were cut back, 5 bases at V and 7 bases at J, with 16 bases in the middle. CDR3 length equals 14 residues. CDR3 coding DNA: TGTGCCAGCAGTTACCGCGCCAGTCAACAGCCCCAGCATTTT. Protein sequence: CASSYRASQQPQHF.

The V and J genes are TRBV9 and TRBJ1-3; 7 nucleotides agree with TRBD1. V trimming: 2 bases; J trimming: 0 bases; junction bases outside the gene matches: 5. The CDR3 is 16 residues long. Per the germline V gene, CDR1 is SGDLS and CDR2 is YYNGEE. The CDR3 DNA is TGTGCCAGCAGCGTGACAGGGAGAGACTCTGGAAACACCATATATTTT. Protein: CASSVTGRDSGNTIYF.

The CDR3 DNA follows: TGTGCCAGCAGCTTACGAGGCGGGGGCGGAGAGACCCAGTACTTC. Its protein product is CASSLRGGGGETQYF. The chain recombines TRBV7-3 with TRBJ2-5; D might be TRBD2 (7 bases). The CDR3 runs 15 residues. Germline CDR1 and CDR2: SGHTA and FQGTGA. V was shortened by 2 bases and J by 4 bases, with 14 bases between the two germline ends.

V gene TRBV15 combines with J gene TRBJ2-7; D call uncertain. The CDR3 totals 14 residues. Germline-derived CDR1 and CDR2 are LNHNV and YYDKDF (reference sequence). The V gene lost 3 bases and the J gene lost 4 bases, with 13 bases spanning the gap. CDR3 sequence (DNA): TGTGCCACCAGCAGCCCCTGGCAGGATTACGAGCAGTACTTC. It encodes CATSSPWQDYEQYF.

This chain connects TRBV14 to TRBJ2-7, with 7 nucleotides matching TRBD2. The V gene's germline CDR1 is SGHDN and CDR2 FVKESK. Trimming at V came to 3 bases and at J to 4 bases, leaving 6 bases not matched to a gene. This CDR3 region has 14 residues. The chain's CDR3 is CASSQIGLVYEQYF. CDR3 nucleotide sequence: TGTGCCAGCAGCCAGATCGGACTAGTTTACGAGCAGTACTTC.

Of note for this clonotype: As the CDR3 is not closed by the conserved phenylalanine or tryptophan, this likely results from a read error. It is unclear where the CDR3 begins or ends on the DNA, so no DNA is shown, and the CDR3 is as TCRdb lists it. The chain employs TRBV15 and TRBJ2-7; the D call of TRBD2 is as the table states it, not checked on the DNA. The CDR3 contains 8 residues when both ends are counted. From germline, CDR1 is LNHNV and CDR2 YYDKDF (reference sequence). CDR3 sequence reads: CATSRGSD.

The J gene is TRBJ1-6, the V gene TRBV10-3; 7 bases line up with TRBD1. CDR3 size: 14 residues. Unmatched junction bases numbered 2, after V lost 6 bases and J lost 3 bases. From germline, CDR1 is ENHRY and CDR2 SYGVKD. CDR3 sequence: CAISRDSYNSPLHF. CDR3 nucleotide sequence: TGTGCCATCAGCAGGGACAGCTATAATTCACCCCTCCACTTT.

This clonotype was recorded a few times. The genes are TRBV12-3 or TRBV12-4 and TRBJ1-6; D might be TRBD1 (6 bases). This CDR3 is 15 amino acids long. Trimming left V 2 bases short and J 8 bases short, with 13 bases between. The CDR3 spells CASSLSQGWDSPLHF. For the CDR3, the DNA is TGTGCCAGCAGTTTATCCCAGGGGTGGGATTCACCCCTCCACTTT.

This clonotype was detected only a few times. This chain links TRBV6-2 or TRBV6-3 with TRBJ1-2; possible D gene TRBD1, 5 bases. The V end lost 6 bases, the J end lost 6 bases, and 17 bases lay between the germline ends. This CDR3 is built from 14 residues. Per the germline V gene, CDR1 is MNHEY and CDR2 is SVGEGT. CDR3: CASSWSEGRHGYTF. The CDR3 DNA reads TGTGCCAGCAGCTGGAGCGAGGGGCGACATGGCTACACCTTC.

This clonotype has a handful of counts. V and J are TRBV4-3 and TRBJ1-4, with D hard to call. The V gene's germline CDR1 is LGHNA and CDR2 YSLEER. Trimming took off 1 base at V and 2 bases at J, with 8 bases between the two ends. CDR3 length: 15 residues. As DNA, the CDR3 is TGCGCCAGCAGCCAAGTTTGGGCTACTAATGAAAAACTGTTTTTT. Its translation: CASSQVWATNEKLFF.

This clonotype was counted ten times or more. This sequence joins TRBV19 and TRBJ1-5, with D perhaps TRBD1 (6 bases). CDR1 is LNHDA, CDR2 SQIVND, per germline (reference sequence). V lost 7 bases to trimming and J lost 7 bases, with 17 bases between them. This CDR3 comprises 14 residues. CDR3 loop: CASIGRGRFQPQHF. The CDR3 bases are TGTGCCAGTATAGGCAGGGGAAGGTTCCAGCCCCAGCATTTT.

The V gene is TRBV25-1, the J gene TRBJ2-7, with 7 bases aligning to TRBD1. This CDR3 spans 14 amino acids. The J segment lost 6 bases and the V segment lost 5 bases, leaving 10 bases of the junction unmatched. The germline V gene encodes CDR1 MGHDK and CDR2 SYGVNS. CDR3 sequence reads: CASSPGTAQGEQYF. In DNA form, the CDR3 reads TGTGCCAGCAGTCCCGGGACAGCCCAGGGCGAGCAGTACTTC.